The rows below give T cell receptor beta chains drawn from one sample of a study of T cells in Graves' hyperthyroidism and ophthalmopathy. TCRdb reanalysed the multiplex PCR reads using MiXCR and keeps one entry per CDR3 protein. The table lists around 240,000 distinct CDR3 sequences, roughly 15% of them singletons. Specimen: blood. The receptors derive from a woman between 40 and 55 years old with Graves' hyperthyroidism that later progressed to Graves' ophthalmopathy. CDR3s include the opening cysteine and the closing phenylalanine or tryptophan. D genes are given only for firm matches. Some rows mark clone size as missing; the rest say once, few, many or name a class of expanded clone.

TGTGCCAGTAGTACCGCCTTGGACCCACTCTATGGCTACACCTTC,CASSTALDPLYGYTF,TRBV19,many,NA,TRBJ1-2
TGTGCCAGCAGTTTTGGAGGGAGGAGGGAGCAGTTCTTC,CASSFGGRREQFF,TRBV27,many,NA,TRBJ2-1
TGTGCCAGCAGTGACGGACAGGGTTTAGAGACCCAGTACTTC,CASSDGQGLETQYF,TRBV6-1,NA,TRBD1,TRBJ2-5
TGCAGTGCTAGATCCGGGACACCCGAACAGAGCTCTGGGGCCAACGTCCTGACTTTC,CSARSGTPEQSSGANVLTF,TRBV20-1,many,NA,TRBJ2-6
TGTGCCAGTAGTATCCGCCCAGAGGGCAGGGTGAACACTGAAGCTTTCTTT,CASSIRPEGRVNTEAFF,TRBV19,few,NA,TRBJ1-1
TGCGCCAGCAGCCGGATCCCCGGGACTAGCGGGAGTCAAGAGACCCAGTACTTC,CASSRIPGTSGSQETQYF,TRBV4-1,NA,TRBD2,TRBJ2-5
TGCGCCAGCTCCCGTCGAGGGACAGATACGCAGTATTTT,CASSRRGTDTQYF,TRBV10-1,many,NA,TRBJ2-3
TGTGCCAGTGGGAGGGTCGTTGGTTCACCCCTCCACTTT,CASGRVVGSPLHF,TRBV19,many,NA,TRBJ1-6
TGTGCCAGCAGTTTAAGGGGGGTCAATCAGCCCCAGCATTTT,CASSLRGVNQPQHF,TRBV27,many,NA,TRBJ1-5
TGCAGCGTTGGCCTGACCTCTGGAAACACCATATATTTT,CSVGLTSGNTIYF,TRBV29-1,many,NA,TRBJ1-3
TGTGCCAGCACCCCTGAGGCAACTAATGAAAAACTGTTTTTT,CASTPEATNEKLFF,TRBV6-1,many,NA,TRBJ1-4
TGCAGTGCTAGCGGGAGGAACACCGGGGAGCTGTTTTTT,CSASGRNTGELFF,TRBV20-1,NA,NA,TRBJ2-2
TGTGCCATCAGCGGTGGTGCAACTAATGAAAAACTGTTTTTT,CAISGGATNEKLFF,TRBV10-3,many,NA,TRBJ1-4
TGTGCCAGCAGGGGACTAGCGGGCGGGGAGCTGTTTTTT,CASRGLAGGELFF,TRBV2,many,TRBD2,TRBJ2-2
TGCGCCAGCAGCCAAGACTCCTTTCGCAGGGGGCAAGAGACCCAGTACTTC,CASSQDSFRRGQETQYF,TRBV4-1,many,TRBD1,TRBJ2-5
TGCGCCAGCAGTAATAGTCTAGCGGGACCCTACGAGCAGTACTTC,CASSNSLAGPYEQYF,TRBV10-1,many,TRBD2,TRBJ2-7
TGCGCCAGCAGCTTTGGGGCGCGGGAGACCCAGTACTTC,CASSFGARETQYF,TRBV5-1,NA,NA,TRBJ2-5
TGTGCCAGCAGTTTGTGGGAAAGGCCCCAGCATTTT,CASSLWERPQHF,TRBV28,many,NA,TRBJ1-5
TGTGCCAGCAGTTTATTTCGGGGGTGGAGTGAAAAACTGTTTTTT,CASSLFRGWSEKLFF,TRBV28,many,NA,TRBJ1-4
TGCGCCAGCAGTCTGGCCAGGGATGCTGAAGCTTTCTTT,CASSLARDAEAFF,TRBV10-2,many,NA,TRBJ1-1
TGTGCCAGCAGTGAGCTAGGGACACCTAGCTCCTATAATTCACCCCTCCACTTT,CASSELGTPSSYNSPLHF,TRBV6-1,many,NA,TRBJ1-6
TGTGCCAGCACCCGCGGGTTCACAGATACGCAGTATTTT,CASTRGFTDTQYF,TRBV6-1,once,NA,TRBJ2-3
TGTGCCAGCAGGCTGTCTAGGGGCGAGCAGTACTTC,CASRLSRGEQYF,TRBV6-1,few,NA,TRBJ2-7
TGCAGTGCTACGGACAGATACCACGAGCAGTACTTC,CSATDRYHEQYF,TRBV20-1,many,NA,TRBJ2-7
TGCAGTGCTAGAACCGGGACAGGGGGATTCTACGAGCAGTACTTC,CSARTGTGGFYEQYF,TRBV20-1,NA,TRBD1,TRBJ2-7
TGTGCCAGCAGCCAATCTAATGGCGGATTGAACACTGAAGCTTTCTTT,CASSQSNGGLNTEAFF,TRBV16,many,NA,TRBJ1-1
TGTGCCAGCAGCCAAGATGCGGCCTTAGTTTCGGACCAGTATTTT,CASSQDAALVSDQYF,TRBV4-2,NA,NA,TRBJ2-3
TGTGCCAGCAGTTTATCGAACCGGCTAGCGGGATGGTTAACCAGCTCCTACAATGAGCAGTTCTTC,CASSLSNRLAGWLTSSYNEQFF,TRBV27,many,TRBD2,TRBJ2-1
TGTGCCAGCAGCTTCGGACCGATCAATGAGCAGTTCTTC,CASSFGPINEQFF,TRBV5-5,many,NA,TRBJ2-1
TGTGCCAGCAGCCAAGACGGGACAGGACTAAACTATGGCTACACCTTC,CASSQDGTGLNYGYTF,TRBV9,once,TRBD1,TRBJ1-2
TGTGCCAGCAGTTTAAACTCGAAAGCTTTCTTT,CASSLNSKAFF,TRBV28,many,NA,TRBJ1-1
TGTCCCATCAGTGGAGGGTGGCATCTTAATTCACCCCTCCACTTT,CPISGGWHLNSPLHF,TRBV10-3,NA,NA,TRBJ1-6
TGCAGTGCTCCCAGGGTTCCTAACTATGGCTACACCTTC,CSAPRVPNYGYTF,TRBV20-1,NA,NA,TRBJ1-2
TGTGCCAGCAGTTTCCTGGACAGGATATACGAGCAGTACTTC,CASSFLDRIYEQYF,TRBV27,many,TRBD1,TRBJ2-7
TGTGCCAGCAGTTACTCCCCCAGGGCTCTCTTAGCGGGAGATAAACAGTTCTTC,CASSYSPRALLAGDKQFF,TRBV6-6,many,TRBD2,TRBJ2-1
TGTGCCAGCAGCCCGATTGGGGCGCAGGCTTTCAGTGAGCAGTTCTTC,CASSPIGAQAFSEQFF,TRBV7-9,NA,NA,TRBJ2-1
TGTGCCAGCAGTTTTCTTCCCTACGAGCAGTACTTC,CASSFLPYEQYF,TRBV12-3/TRBV12-4,NA,NA,TRBJ2-7
TGCAGCGCCTTGGAGGGTGAGCAGTTCTTC,CSALEGEQFF,TRBV29-1,NA,NA,TRBJ2-1
TGTGCCAGCAGCCCACGGGCAGGGGTCGCAAAACTGTTTTTT,CASSPRAGVAKLFF,TRBV6-1,many,NA,TRBJ1-4
TGTGCCAGCAGTGAATGGCTTGCGAGTTTGGGCAATCAGCCCCAGCATTTT,CASSEWLASLGNQPQHF,TRBV6-1,few,NA,TRBJ1-5
TGTGCCTGGAGTGTCCAGGTGGACACTGAAGCTTTCTTT,CAWSVQVDTEAFF,TRBV30,many,NA,TRBJ1-1
TGCGCCAGCAGCACGACTAGCGGCCAAGAGACCCAGTACTTC,CASSTTSGQETQYF,TRBV5-1,few,TRBD2,TRBJ2-5
TGTGCCAGCACCACACAGGGGGCTGGGCGGGAGCAGTACTTC,CASTTQGAGREQYF,TRBV28,many,TRBD1,TRBJ2-7
TGTGCCAGCAGCCCAAGGGGTCGCGCTGAAGCTTTCTTT,CASSPRGRAEAFF,TRBV14,many,NA,TRBJ1-1
TGTGCCAGCAGACCAGGGGCATCCTACAATGAGCAGTTCTTC,CASRPGASYNEQFF,TRBV7-2,many,NA,TRBJ2-1
TGTGCCAGCAGTTTATTGGAGAACCCCCCCAATGAGCAGTTCTTC,CASSLLENPPNEQFF,TRBV27,many,NA,TRBJ2-1
TGTGCCACCAGCGGATCCGGGACAAACTCCTACAATGAGCAGTTCTTC,CATSGSGTNSYNEQFF,TRBV15,once,NA,TRBJ2-1
TGTGCCAGCAGCATCCTTTTGGGACGGAATGAAAAACTGTTTTTT,CASSILLGRNEKLFF,TRBV28,few,NA,TRBJ1-4
TGTGCCAGCTCGGGGGGACAGAGACTCACAGATACGCAGTATTTT,CASSGGQRLTDTQYF,TRBV28,many,NA,TRBJ2-3
TGTGCCAGCAGATTGCGGACAGGAGTGAACACTGAAGCTTTCTTT,CASRLRTGVNTEAFF,TRBV28,NA,TRBD1,TRBJ1-1